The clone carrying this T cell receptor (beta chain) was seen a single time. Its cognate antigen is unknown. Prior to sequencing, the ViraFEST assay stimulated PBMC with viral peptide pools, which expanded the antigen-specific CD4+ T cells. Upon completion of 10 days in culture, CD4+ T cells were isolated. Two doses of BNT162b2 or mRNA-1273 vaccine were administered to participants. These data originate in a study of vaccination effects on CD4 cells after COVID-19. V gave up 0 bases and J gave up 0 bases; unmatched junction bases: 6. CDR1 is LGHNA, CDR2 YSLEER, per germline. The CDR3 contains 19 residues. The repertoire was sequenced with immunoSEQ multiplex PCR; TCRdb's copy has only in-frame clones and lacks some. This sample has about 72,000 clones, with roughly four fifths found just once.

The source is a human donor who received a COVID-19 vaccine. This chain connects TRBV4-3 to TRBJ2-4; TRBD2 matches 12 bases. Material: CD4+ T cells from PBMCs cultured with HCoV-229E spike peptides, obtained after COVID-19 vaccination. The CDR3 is CASSQDRLAGGVAKNIQYF. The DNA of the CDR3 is TGCGCCAGCAGCCAAGATCGGCTAGCGGGGGGGGTAGCCAAAAACATTCAGTACTTC.